Each of the 3 T cell receptor beta chains below was sequenced from the same sample in a study of shared clonotypes between healthy human individuals. The data were produced by immunoSEQ multiplex PCR, yet TCRdb's version contains in-frame clones alone and is incomplete. The sample includes over 75,000 clones, roughly three quarters of them seen just once. What was sequenced was memory CD8+ T cells sorted from blood. Regarding subset: CD45RO+ cells pooled with CCR7-negative TemRA cells. The source is a man between 25 and 39 years old in good health.

This clone was observed many times. The rearrangement uses TRBV2 and TRBJ1-5; a possible D gene is TRBD1 (6 bases). The CDR3 runs to 13 residues. Germline loops: CDR1 SNHLY, CDR2 FYNNEI. V was cut by 3 bases and J by 11 bases, with 14 bases left in between. The CDR3 bases are TGTGCCAGCAGTGAGGCAGAAGGGGGGGCCCAGCATTTT. Its protein is CASSEAEGGAQHF.

The J gene is TRBJ2-7, the V gene TRBV14; possibly TRBD1 for D (5 bases). V lost 3 bases and J lost 3, with 9 bases in between. Germline CDR1 reads SGHDN; CDR2 reads FVKESK. The CDR3 sequence is 13 residues long. The chain's CDR3 is CASSHPGHYEQYF. As DNA, the CDR3 is TGTGCCAGCAGCCATCCCGGACACTACGAGCAGTACTTC. Full variable domain (remainder filled in from reference TRBV14 and TRBJ2-7): EAGVTQFPSHSVIEKGQTVTLRCDPISGHDNLYWYRRVMGKEIKFLLHFVKESKQDESGMPNNRFLAERTGGTYSTLKVQPAELEDSGVYFCASSHPGHYEQYFGPGTRLTVT.

The J gene is TRBJ1-5, the V gene TRBV5-6; D call uncertain. The germline gives CDR1 SGHDT, CDR2 YYEEEE. This CDR3 comprises 13 residues. The V end lost 0 bases, the J end lost 4 bases, and 5 bases lay between the germline ends. The CDR3 DNA reads TGTGCCAGCAGCTTGGCCCAGAATCAGCCCCAGCATTTT. Its protein product is CASSLAQNQPQHF.